One and the same sample provided the 4 T cell receptor beta chains below, sequenced in a study of shared clonotypes between healthy human individuals. The naive CD8 subset, CD45RO-negative cells positively selected for CCR7, excluded terminally differentiated effector memory CD45RA+ cells. The method was immunoSEQ multiplex PCR; TCRdb's version includes in-frame clones alone and lacks a portion of them. Counted here are nearly 600,000 clones, roughly 95% occurring once; the ten biggest clones make up 0.095% to 0.12%. Material for sequencing was naive CD8+ T cells sorted from blood. The source is a woman aged 25 to 39 in good health.

This CDR3 reads CASRASETSSYNEQFF. CDR3 sequence (DNA): TGTGCCAGCAGGGCCTCGGAGACGAGCTCCTACAATGAGCAGTTCTTC. The gene calls are TRBV9 and TRBJ2-1; no reliable D call. Germline V lookup: CDR1 SGDLS, CDR2 YYNGEE. The CDR3 loop spans 16 amino acids. V lost 5 bases and J 0 bases, leaving 15 bases between the germline ends.

This clone has just one count. This chain links TRBV28 with TRBJ2-7; tentatively, D is TRBD1 (7 bases). The V end lost 4 bases, the J end lost 7 bases, and 8 bases lay between the germline ends. This CDR3 has 11 residues. Per the germline V gene, CDR1 is MDHEN and CDR2 is SYDVKM. In DNA, the CDR3 is TGTGCCAGCAGTTCAGGGGGGGAGCAGTACTTC. This gives the protein CASSSGGEQYF.

The chain links TRBV7-9 to TRBJ2-5; 7 nucleotides agree with TRBD2. J gave up 4 bases and V 0 bases, and 11 bases lay outside the gene matches. The CDR3 has 17 amino acids. Germline V gives CDR1 SEHNR, CDR2 FQNEAQ (reference sequence). The CDR3 nucleotides are TGTGCCAGCAGCTTAGCAGGGGCGGGCGGGAGCGGAGAGACCCAGTACTTC. Its translation: CASSLAGAGGSGETQYF. Looking up the rest from reference TRBV7-9 and TRBJ2-5 gives the full variable domain: DTGVSQNPRHKITKRGQNVTFRCDPISEHNRLYWYRQTLGQGPEFLTYFQNEAQLEKSRLLSDRFSAERPKGSFSTLEIQRTEQGDSAMYLCASSLAGAGGSGETQYFGPGTRLLVL.

This sequence joins TRBV5-6 and TRBJ2-1; 9 bases line up with TRBD2. The germline V gene encodes CDR1 SGHDT and CDR2 YYEEEE. This CDR3 comprises 17 residues. Unmatched junction bases numbered 11, after V lost 1 base and J lost 6 bases. CDR3 loop: CASSLWGSGSPSNEQFF. The DNA of the CDR3 is TGTGCCAGCAGCTTGTGGGGTAGCGGGAGCCCCTCCAATGAGCAGTTCTTC.